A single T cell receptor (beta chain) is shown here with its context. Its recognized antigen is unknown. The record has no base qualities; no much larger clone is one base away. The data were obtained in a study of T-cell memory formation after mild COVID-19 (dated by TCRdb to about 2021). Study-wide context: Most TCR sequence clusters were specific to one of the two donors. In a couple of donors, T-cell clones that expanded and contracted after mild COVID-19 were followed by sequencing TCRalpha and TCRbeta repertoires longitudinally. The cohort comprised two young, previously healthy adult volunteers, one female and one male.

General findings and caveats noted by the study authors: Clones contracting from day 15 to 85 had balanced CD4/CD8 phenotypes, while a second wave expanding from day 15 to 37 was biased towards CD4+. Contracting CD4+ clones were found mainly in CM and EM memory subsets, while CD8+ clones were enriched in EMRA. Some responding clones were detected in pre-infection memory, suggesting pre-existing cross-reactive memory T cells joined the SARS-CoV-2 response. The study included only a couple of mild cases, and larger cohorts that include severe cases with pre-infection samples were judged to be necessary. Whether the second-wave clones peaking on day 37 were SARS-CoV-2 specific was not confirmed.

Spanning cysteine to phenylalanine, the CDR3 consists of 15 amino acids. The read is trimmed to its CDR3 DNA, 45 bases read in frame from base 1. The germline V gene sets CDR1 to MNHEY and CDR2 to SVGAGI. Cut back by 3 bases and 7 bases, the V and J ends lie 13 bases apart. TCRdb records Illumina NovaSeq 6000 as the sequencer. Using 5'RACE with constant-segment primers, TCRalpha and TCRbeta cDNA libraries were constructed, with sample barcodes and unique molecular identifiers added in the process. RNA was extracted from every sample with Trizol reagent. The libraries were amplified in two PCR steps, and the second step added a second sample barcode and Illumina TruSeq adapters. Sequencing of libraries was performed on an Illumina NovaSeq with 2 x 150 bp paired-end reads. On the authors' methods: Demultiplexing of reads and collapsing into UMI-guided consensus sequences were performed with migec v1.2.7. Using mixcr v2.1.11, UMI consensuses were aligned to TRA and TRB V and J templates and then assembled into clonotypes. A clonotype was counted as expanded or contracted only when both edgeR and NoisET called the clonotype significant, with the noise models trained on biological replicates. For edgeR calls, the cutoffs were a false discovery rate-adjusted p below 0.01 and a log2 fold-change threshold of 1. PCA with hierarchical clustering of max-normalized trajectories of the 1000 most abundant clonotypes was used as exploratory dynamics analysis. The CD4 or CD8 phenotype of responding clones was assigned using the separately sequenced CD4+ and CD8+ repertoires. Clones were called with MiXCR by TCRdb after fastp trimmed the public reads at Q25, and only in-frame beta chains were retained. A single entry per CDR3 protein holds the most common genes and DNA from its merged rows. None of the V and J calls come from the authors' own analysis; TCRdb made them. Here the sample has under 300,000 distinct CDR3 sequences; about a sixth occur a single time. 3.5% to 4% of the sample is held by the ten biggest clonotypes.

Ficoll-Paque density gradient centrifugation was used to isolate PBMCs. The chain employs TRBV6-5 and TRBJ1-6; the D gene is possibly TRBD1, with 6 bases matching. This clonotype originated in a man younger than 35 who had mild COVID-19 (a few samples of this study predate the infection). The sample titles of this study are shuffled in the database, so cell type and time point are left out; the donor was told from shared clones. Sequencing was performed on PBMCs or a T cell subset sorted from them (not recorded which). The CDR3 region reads CASSYWSTGNSPLHF. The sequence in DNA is TGTGCCAGCAGTTATTGGTCAACAGGGAATTCACCCCTCCACTTT.